This T cell receptor (beta chain) comes out of a study of beta chain features in type 1 diabetes. General study points: There was a moderate but significant shortening of TCRB CDR3s in all four CD4+ subsets of Type 1 diabetes patients. PCR might show a preference for shorter templates, equally across patients and controls.

TCRB transcripts that were expressed got sequenced, as all of the isolated RNA had been reverse transcribed. The protocol was immunoSEQ multiplex PCR, while the TCRdb copy is restricted to in-frame clones and leaves out a portion. The table shows about 160,000 clones, with approximately 8.1% occurring only once. Germline trimming cut 3 bases from V and 3 bases from J; bases unmatched to any gene: 4. CDR1 and CDR2 from the germline V gene are MNHEY and SMNVEV (reference sequence). CDR3 length: 14 residues. A note on this clone: What it recognizes is unknown.

The V and J genes are TRBV27 and TRBJ2-7; 8 nucleotides match TRBD2. This TCR derives from a young man with type 1 diabetes. Sequences were obtained from central memory CD4+ T cells from blood. The CDR3, as DNA: TGTGCCAGCAGTTTGAAGCGGGGGTTCTACGAGCAGTACTTC. Translated, it gives CASSLKRGFYEQYF.